What follows is one TCR beta chain and its context. Its antigen is unidentified. The sample is drawn from a study of T cells after yellow fever vaccination. Study-wide results and limits: Boosting was followed by the reappearance of most primary-vaccination clones (approximately 95% CD4, about 90% CD8). Shared CD4/CD8 clonotypes were a small share, likely from convergent recombination. The study noted that FACS-sorted repertoires could contain abundant clonotypes contaminating from the bulk population.

The authors made TCR cDNA by 5'RACE template switching, adding a universal primer site and UMIs. TCRdb analysed the 5' RACE reads with MiXCR anew, one entry per CDR3 protein. Of 400,000 or so distinct CDR3 sequences in the sample, more than 9% are singletons; the top ten hold roughly 18%. V was pared by 3 bases and J by 7 bases, with 18 bases between. Germline-derived CDR1 and CDR2 are SQVTM and ANQGSEA. This CDR3 spans 14 amino acids. The material sequenced was PBMCs, taken on the day of the first yellow fever vaccination. V gene TRBV29-1 combines with J gene TRBJ1-1, with D possibly matching TRBD1 (5 bases). This clonotype was obtained from a man aged 18 to 30 who received the YFV17D yellow fever vaccine. CDR3 region: CSVDGAGRGFEAFF. The CDR3 DNA is TGCAGCGTTGATGGGGCAGGGCGAGGGTTTGAAGCTTTCTTT.